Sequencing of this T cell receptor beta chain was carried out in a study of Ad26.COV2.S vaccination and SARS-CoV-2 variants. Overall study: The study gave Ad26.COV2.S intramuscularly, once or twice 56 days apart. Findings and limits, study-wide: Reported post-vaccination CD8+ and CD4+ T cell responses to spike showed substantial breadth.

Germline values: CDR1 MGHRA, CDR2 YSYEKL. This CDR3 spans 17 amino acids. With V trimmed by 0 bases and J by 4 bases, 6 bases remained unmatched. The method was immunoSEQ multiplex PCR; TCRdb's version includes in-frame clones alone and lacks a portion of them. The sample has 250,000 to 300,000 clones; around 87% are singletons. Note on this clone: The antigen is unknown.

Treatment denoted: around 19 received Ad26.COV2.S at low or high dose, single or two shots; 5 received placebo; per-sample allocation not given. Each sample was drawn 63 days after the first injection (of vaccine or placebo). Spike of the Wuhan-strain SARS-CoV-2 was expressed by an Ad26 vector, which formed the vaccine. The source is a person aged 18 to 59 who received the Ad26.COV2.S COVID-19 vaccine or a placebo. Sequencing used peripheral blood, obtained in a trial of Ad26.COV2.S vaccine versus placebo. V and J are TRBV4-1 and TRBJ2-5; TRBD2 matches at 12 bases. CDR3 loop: CASSQEPSGGARETQYF. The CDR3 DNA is TGCGCCAGCAGCCAAGAGCCTAGCGGGGGGGCACGAGAGACCCAGTACTTC.